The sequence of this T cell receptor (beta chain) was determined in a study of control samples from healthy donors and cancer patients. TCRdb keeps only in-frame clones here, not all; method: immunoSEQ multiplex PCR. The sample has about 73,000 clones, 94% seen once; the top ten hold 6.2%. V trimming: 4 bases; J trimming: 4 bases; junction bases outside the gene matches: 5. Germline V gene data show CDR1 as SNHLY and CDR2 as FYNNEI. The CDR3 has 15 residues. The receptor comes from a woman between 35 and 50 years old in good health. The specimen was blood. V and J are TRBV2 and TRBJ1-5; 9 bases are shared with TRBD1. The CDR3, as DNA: TGTGCCAGCAGTGGTGACAGGGGGGGAAATCAGCCCCAGCATTTT. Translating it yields CASSGDRGGNQPQHF.